This TCR beta chain stems from a study of blood T cell repertoires in COVID-19. Study-level background: Collection of acute and convalescent COVID-19 samples took place in the United States, Italy and Spain. PBMCs, B-cell-depleted T cells, or T cells were the source of the cDNA or gDNA that made up the material.

Germline V lookup: CDR1 LGHNT, CDR2 FRNRAP. The V segment lost 6 bases and the J segment 3 bases; nucleotides outside the gene matches: 8. The CDR3 has 14 residues. As handled by the study authors: Estimated nucleated cell counts came from reference gene primer amplification. TCRdb keeps only in-frame clones here, not all; method: immunoSEQ multiplex PCR. The D gene and trimming were derived from the DNA, and the V and J assignments and clone size from that table. The repertoire holds 470,000 or so clones, with approximately 83% as singletons. V gene TRBV12-5 combines with J gene TRBJ2-7; 7 bases are a match to TRBD2. Sequences were obtained from peripheral blood. The receptor was isolated from a human donor in a cohort sampled during active COVID-19. The CDR3 loop reads CASGEPGLLYEQYF. Written as DNA, the CDR3 is TGTGCTAGTGGGGAACCGGGACTACTCTACGAGCAGTACTTC.